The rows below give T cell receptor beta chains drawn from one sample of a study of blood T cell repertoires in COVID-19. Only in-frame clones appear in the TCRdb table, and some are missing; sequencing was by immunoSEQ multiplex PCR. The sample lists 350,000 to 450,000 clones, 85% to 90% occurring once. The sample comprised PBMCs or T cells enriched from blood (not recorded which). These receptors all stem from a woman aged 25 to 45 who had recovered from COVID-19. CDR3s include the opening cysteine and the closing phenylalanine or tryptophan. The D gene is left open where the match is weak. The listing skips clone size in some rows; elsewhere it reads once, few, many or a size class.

CDR3 protein: CASSRPGQGATQPQHF
CDR3 DNA: TGTGCCAGTAGTCGCCCCGGACAGGGGGCGACTCAGCCCCAGCATTTT
V gene: TRBV19
D gene: TRBD1
J gene: TRBJ1-5
clone size: .

CDR3 protein: CASSQNPRGLTEAFF
CDR3 DNA: TGTGCCAGCAGCCAAAACCCCAGGGGCCTCACTGAAGCTTTCTTT
V gene: TRBV14
D gene: .
J gene: TRBJ1-1
clone size: .

CDR3 protein: CASVQAKGNQPQHF
CDR3 DNA: TGTGCCAGCGTACAGGCGAAAGGCAATCAGCCCCAGCATTTT
V gene: TRBV7-3
D gene: .
J gene: TRBJ1-5
clone size: .

CDR3 protein: CASSLGTGDQPQHF
CDR3 DNA: TGTGCCAGCAGCTTGGGGACAGGGGATCAGCCCCAGCATTTT
V gene: TRBV5-4
D gene: TRBD1
J gene: TRBJ1-5
clone size: .

CDR3 protein: CASSEYDRVNEKLFF
CDR3 DNA: TGTGCCAGCAGTGAATACGACAGGGTAAATGAAAAACTGTTTTTT
V gene: TRBV25-1
D gene: TRBD1
J gene: TRBJ1-4
clone size: .

CDR3 protein: CASSQDTSGGAVEQFF
CDR3 DNA: TGTGCCAGCAGCCAAGACACTAGCGGGGGGGCGGTGGAGCAGTTCTTC
V gene: TRBV4-2
D gene: TRBD2
J gene: TRBJ2-1
clone size: once

CDR3 protein: CASSSQGAFHQPQHF
CDR3 DNA: TGTGCCAGCAGTTCGCAGGGGGCGTTTCATCAGCCCCAGCATTTT
V gene: TRBV6-5
D gene: TRBD1
J gene: TRBJ1-5
clone size: .

CDR3 protein: CASSEKGIRYEQYF
CDR3 DNA: TGTGCCAGCAGTGAGAAGGGGATCAGGTACGAGCAGTACTTC
V gene: TRBV6-1
D gene: .
J gene: TRBJ2-7
clone size: .

CDR3 protein: CASSLVAGGAVEQYF
CDR3 DNA: TGCGCCAGCAGCTTGGTAGCTGGGGGCGCCGTCGAGCAGTACTTC
V gene: TRBV5-1
D gene: .
J gene: TRBJ2-7
clone size: .

CDR3 protein: CSVGTTYEQYF
CDR3 DNA: TGCAGCGTTGGGACAACCTACGAGCAGTACTTC
V gene: TRBV29-1
D gene: .
J gene: TRBJ2-7
clone size: few

CDR3 protein: CAWRAGVAFF
CDR3 DNA: TGTGCCTGGAGGGCGGGGGTGGCTTTCTTT
V gene: TRBV30
D gene: .
J gene: TRBJ1-1
clone size: .

CDR3 protein: CASSPWTGESLGTQYF
CDR3 DNA: TGTGCCAGCAGTCCCTGGACAGGGGAGAGTCTTGGGACCCAGTACTTC
V gene: TRBV28
D gene: TRBD1
J gene: TRBJ2-5
clone size: .

CDR3 protein: CASSQAPAAGTVEQFF
CDR3 DNA: TGCGCCAGCAGCCAAGCCCCGGCCGCAGGCACAGTTGAGCAGTTCTTC
V gene: TRBV4-3
D gene: .
J gene: TRBJ2-1
clone size: .

CDR3 protein: CASSLTWDRGYGYTF
CDR3 DNA: TGTGCCAGCAGCCTGACTTGGGACAGGGGGTATGGCTACACCTTC
V gene: TRBV5-4
D gene: TRBD1
J gene: TRBJ1-2
clone size: .

CDR3 protein: CASSFKASGGYGTDTQYF
CDR3 DNA: TGTGCCAGCAGTTTTAAGGCTAGCGGGGGCTACGGCACAGATACGCAGTATTTT
V gene: TRBV27
D gene: TRBD2
J gene: TRBJ2-3
clone size: .

CDR3 protein: CSVEDLPSGRNEQFF
CDR3 DNA: TGCAGCGTTGAAGATCTTCCTAGCGGGAGGAATGAGCAGTTCTTC
V gene: TRBV29-1
D gene: TRBD2
J gene: TRBJ2-1
clone size: .

CDR3 protein: CASSPSSGGLFDEQFF
CDR3 DNA: TGCGCCAGCAGCCCATCGAGCGGGGGGCTCTTCGATGAGCAGTTCTTC
V gene: TRBV4-1
D gene: TRBD2
J gene: TRBJ2-1
clone size: .

CDR3 protein: CASSSRDRDGNTIYF
CDR3 DNA: TGTGCCAGCAGCTCCCGGGACAGGGATGGAAACACCATATATTTT
V gene: TRBV7-9
D gene: TRBD1
J gene: TRBJ1-3
clone size: once

CDR3 protein: CAISVGARNTEAFF
CDR3 DNA: TGTGCCATCAGTGTTGGGGCACGGAACACTGAAGCTTTCTTT
V gene: TRBV10-3
D gene: .
J gene: TRBJ1-1
clone size: .

CDR3 protein: CASSAGRGNNSPLHF
CDR3 DNA: TGTGCCAGCAGCGCAGGACGGGGGAATAATTCACCCCTCCACTTT
V gene: TRBV7-3
D gene: .
J gene: TRBJ1-6
clone size: .

CDR3 protein: CASSIEGRDYGYTF
CDR3 DNA: TGTGCCAGTAGTATAGAGGGCAGGGACTATGGCTACACCTTC
V gene: TRBV19
D gene: .
J gene: TRBJ1-2
clone size: .

CDR3 protein: CASSFGQGGNQPQHF
CDR3 DNA: TGTGCCAGCAGCTTTGGGCAGGGCGGCAATCAGCCCCAGCATTTT
V gene: TRBV11-2
D gene: .
J gene: TRBJ1-5
clone size: .

CDR3 protein: CASSLDRVLTGDWVTDTQYF
CDR3 DNA: TGTGCCAGCAGCTTAGACAGAGTTTTAACAGGGGATTGGGTCACAGATACGCAGTATTTT
V gene: TRBV11-3
D gene: TRBD1
J gene: TRBJ2-3
clone size: .

CDR3 protein: CASSLGTDHGYTF
CDR3 DNA: TGTGCCAGCAGCTTAGGGACAGACCATGGCTACACCTTC
V gene: TRBV7-9
D gene: .
J gene: TRBJ1-2
clone size: .

CDR3 protein: CASSPYGGLKLFF
CDR3 DNA: TGCGCCAGCAGCCCCTACGGGGGTTTGAAACTGTTTTTT
V gene: TRBV4-1
D gene: .
J gene: TRBJ1-4
clone size: .

CDR3 protein: CASGTSGGTDTQYF
CDR3 DNA: TGTGCCAGTGGGACTAGCGGGGGCACAGATACGCAGTATTTT
V gene: TRBV19
D gene: TRBD2
J gene: TRBJ2-3
clone size: .

CDR3 protein: CSASVPGQQNTEAFF
CDR3 DNA: TGCAGTGCTAGTGTACCAGGACAGCAGAACACTGAAGCTTTCTTT
V gene: TRBV20-1
D gene: .
J gene: TRBJ1-1
clone size: .

CDR3 protein: CASSPGPGDGYTF
CDR3 DNA: TGTGCCAGCTCACCAGGGCCGGGGGATGGCTACACCTTC
V gene: TRBV18
D gene: .
J gene: TRBJ1-2
clone size: .

CDR3 protein: CASSLAPGGPYEQYF
CDR3 DNA: TGTGCCAGCAGCTTGGCACCGGGAGGGCCCTACGAGCAGTACTTC
V gene: TRBV5-6
D gene: TRBD2
J gene: TRBJ2-7
clone size: .

CDR3 protein: CASSLRTGGGTEAFF
CDR3 DNA: TGTGCCAGCAGTTTACGGACAGGGGGCGGCACTGAAGCTTTCTTT
V gene: TRBV27
D gene: TRBD1
J gene: TRBJ1-1
clone size: .

CDR3 protein: CASEREGSYEQYF
CDR3 DNA: TGTGCCAGTGAGAGGGAGGGAAGCTACGAGCAGTACTTC
V gene: TRBV7-9
D gene: TRBD2
J gene: TRBJ2-7
clone size: .

CDR3 protein: CASRLRTAGDYGYTF
CDR3 DNA: TGTGCCAGCAGACTCCGGACAGCCGGCGACTATGGCTACACCTTC
V gene: TRBV2
D gene: .
J gene: TRBJ1-2
clone size: .

CDR3 protein: CASSIKRGGPEQFF
CDR3 DNA: TGTGCCAGTAGTATAAAGCGGGGGGGCCCTGAGCAGTTCTTC
V gene: TRBV19
D gene: TRBD2
J gene: TRBJ2-1
clone size: .

CDR3 protein: CASSQLLSRLAGAHF
CDR3 DNA: TGCGCCAGCAGCCAACTTCTCTCCCGACTAGCGGGGGCACACTTC
V gene: TRBV4-1
D gene: TRBD2
J gene: TRBJ2-5
clone size: .

CDR3 protein: CASSQDQWGLALFTDTQYF
CDR3 DNA: TGTGCCAGCAGCCAAGATCAGTGGGGACTAGCGCTATTCACAGATACGCAGTATTTT
V gene: TRBV14
D gene: TRBD2
J gene: TRBJ2-3
clone size: .

CDR3 protein: CASSMDRGENIQYF
CDR3 DNA: TGTGCCAGCAGCATGGACAGGGGTGAAAACATTCAGTACTTC
V gene: TRBV11-2
D gene: TRBD1
J gene: TRBJ2-4
clone size: .

CDR3 protein: CSASNFLSNLGEQYF
CDR3 DNA: TGCAGTGCTAGTAATTTCCTTAGTAATCTCGGCGAGCAGTACTTC
V gene: TRBV20-1
D gene: .
J gene: TRBJ2-7
clone size: .

CDR3 protein: CASRRLAQYNEQFF
CDR3 DNA: TGTGCCAGTAGGAGACTAGCGCAATACAATGAGCAGTTCTTC
V gene: TRBV19
D gene: TRBD2
J gene: TRBJ2-1
clone size: .

CDR3 protein: CASRQGTFNGGDIQYF
CDR3 DNA: TGTGCCAGCAGGCAGGGGACCTTCAACGGAGGAGACATTCAGTACTTC
V gene: TRBV28
D gene: .
J gene: TRBJ2-4
clone size: .

CDR3 protein: CASSYWRQGDTQYF
CDR3 DNA: TGTGCCAGCAGTTACTGGCGACAGGGGGATACGCAGTATTTT
V gene: TRBV6-5
D gene: TRBD1
J gene: TRBJ2-3
clone size: .

CDR3 protein: CASGPGTPYNEQFF
CDR3 DNA: TGTGCTAGTGGTCCCGGGACACCTTACAATGAGCAGTTCTTC
V gene: TRBV12-5
D gene: .
J gene: TRBJ2-1
clone size: .

CDR3 protein: CASSLEQGEAFF
CDR3 DNA: TGTGCCAGCAGCTTGGAACAGGGAGAAGCTTTCTTT
V gene: TRBV11-1
D gene: .
J gene: TRBJ1-1
clone size: .

CDR3 protein: CASSQDTRAGGAFYEQFF
CDR3 DNA: TGTGCCAGCAGCCAAGATACTCGAGCGGGGGGGGCTTTCTATGAGCAGTTCTTC
V gene: TRBV4-2
D gene: TRBD2
J gene: TRBJ2-1
clone size: .

CDR3 protein: CSVDPGAGASGYTF
CDR3 DNA: TGCAGCGTTGACCCCGGGGCAGGGGCCTCTGGCTACACCTTC
V gene: TRBV29-1
D gene: .
J gene: TRBJ1-2
clone size: .

CDR3 protein: CASSLSAVNNEQFF
CDR3 DNA: TGTGCCAGCAGTTTATCGGCGGTGAACAATGAGCAGTTCTTC
V gene: TRBV27
D gene: .
J gene: TRBJ2-1
clone size: .

CDR3 protein: CASSPGQGRWSEQYF
CDR3 DNA: TGTGCCAGCTCACCAGGACAGGGGAGATGGTCCGAGCAGTACTTC
V gene: TRBV18
D gene: TRBD1
J gene: TRBJ2-7
clone size: .

CDR3 protein: CASMSGGQLEQYF
CDR3 DNA: TGTGCCAGCATGTCGGGAGGGCAGCTCGAGCAGTACTTC
V gene: TRBV27
D gene: TRBD2
J gene: TRBJ2-7
clone size: .

CDR3 protein: CASSARQGRSAGQPQHF
CDR3 DNA: TGTGCCAGCAGCGCACGACAGGGGCGGTCCGCTGGGCAGCCCCAGCATTTT
V gene: TRBV5-6
D gene: TRBD1
J gene: TRBJ1-5
clone size: .

CDR3 protein: CSASKQGNTIYF
CDR3 DNA: TGCAGTGCTAGTAAACAGGGAAACACCATATATTTT
V gene: TRBV20-1
D gene: .
J gene: TRBJ1-3
clone size: few

CDR3 protein: CASSIAGQTNTGELFF
CDR3 DNA: TGTGCCAGTAGTATAGCAGGACAGACGAACACCGGGGAGCTGTTTTTT
V gene: TRBV19
D gene: .
J gene: TRBJ2-2
clone size: .

CDR3 protein: CASSIGGRGTEAFF
CDR3 DNA: TGTGCCAGTAGTATTGGAGGCAGGGGCACTGAAGCTTTCTTT
V gene: TRBV19
D gene: .
J gene: TRBJ1-1
clone size: .

CDR3 protein: CATSRDLSRGQTYEQYF
CDR3 DNA: TGTGCCACCAGCAGAGATCTGAGTAGGGGACAAACATACGAGCAGTACTTC
V gene: TRBV15
D gene: .
J gene: TRBJ2-7
clone size: .

CDR3 protein: CASSRGVEAPLHF
CDR3 DNA: TGTGCCAGCAGTCGCGGGGTTGAAGCACCCCTCCACTTT
V gene: TRBV12-3/TRBV12-4
D gene: .
J gene: TRBJ1-6
clone size: .